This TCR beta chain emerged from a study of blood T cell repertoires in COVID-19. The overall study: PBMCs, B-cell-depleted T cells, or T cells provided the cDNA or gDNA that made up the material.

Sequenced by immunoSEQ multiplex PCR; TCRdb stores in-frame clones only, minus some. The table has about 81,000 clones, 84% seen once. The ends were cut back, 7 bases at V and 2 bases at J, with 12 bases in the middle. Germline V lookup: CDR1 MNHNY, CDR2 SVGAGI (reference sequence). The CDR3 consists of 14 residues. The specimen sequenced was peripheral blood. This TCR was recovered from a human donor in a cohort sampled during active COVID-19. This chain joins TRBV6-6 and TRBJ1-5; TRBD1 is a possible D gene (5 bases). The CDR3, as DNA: TGTGCCAGCACGTCAGGGAAAGGCAATCAGCCCCAGCATTTT. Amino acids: CASTSGKGNQPQHF.